The T cell receptor beta chain described here comes from a study of blood T cell repertoires in COVID-19. Looking at the study overall: In each case, the material was cDNA or gDNA derived from T cells, B-cell-depleted T cells, or PBMCs.

Recovery among Cohort 3 donors was established by two negative PCRs, clearance, or symptom resolution. In the source study's methods: Using reference gene primer amplification, nucleated cell counts were estimated. Clones were read by immunoSEQ multiplex PCR, and TCRdb kept only the in-frame ones, dropping some. V and J calls and clone size come straight from that table; D and trimming were deduced from the DNA. The sample comprises approximately 240,000 clones, 85% to 95% of which are singletons, and approximately 2% rests with the top ten. The specimen sequenced was PBMCs or T cells enriched from blood (not recorded which). This sequence was found in a woman aged 18-29 years who had recovered from COVID-19.

Here the CDR3 DNA reads TGTGCCACCAGTGATTCCGGTCTAGCGGGTGATGAGCAGTTCTTC. Its protein is CATSDSGLAGDEQFF. J is TRBJ2-1 and V is TRBV24-1; 8 bases are a match to TRBD2. With V trimmed by 2 bases and J by 8 bases, 7 bases remained unmatched. This CDR3 has 15 amino acids. Germline values: CDR1 KGHDR, CDR2 SFDVKD.